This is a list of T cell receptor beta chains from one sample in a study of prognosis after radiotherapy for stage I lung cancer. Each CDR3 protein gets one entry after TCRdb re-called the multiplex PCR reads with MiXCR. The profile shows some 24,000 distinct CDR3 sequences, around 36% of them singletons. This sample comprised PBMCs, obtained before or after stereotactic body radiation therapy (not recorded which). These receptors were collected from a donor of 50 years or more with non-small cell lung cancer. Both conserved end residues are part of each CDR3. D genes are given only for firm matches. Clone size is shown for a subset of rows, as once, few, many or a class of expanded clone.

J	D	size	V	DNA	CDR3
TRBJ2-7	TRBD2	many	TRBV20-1	TGCAGTGCCACTAGGTATGGCGGGAGCTCCTACGAGCAGTACTTC	CSATRYGGSSYEQYF
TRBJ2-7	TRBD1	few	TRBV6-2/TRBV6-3	TGTGCCAGCAGCTCTACCGACAGGGTTCGCTACGAGCAGTACTTC	CASSSTDRVRYEQYF
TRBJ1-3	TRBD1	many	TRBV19	TGTGCCAGTAGTGACCGGGACAGGGGGCTGGGAAACACCATATATTTT	CASSDRDRGLGNTIYF
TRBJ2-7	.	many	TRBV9	TGTGCCAGCAGCGTAGCGCAAAGACCTAACGAGCAGTACTTC	CASSVAQRPNEQYF
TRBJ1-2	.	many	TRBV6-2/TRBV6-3	TGTGCCACGAGGGCCTCCGGGGCTGGCTACACCTTC	CATRASGAGYTF
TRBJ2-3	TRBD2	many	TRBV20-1	TGCAGTGCTAGACCTAGCGGGAGGTACACAGATACGCAGTATTTT	CSARPSGRYTDTQYF
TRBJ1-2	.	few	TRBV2	TGTGCCAGCATAGAACGGGCGGAACCCTATGGCTACACCTTC	CASIERAEPYGYTF
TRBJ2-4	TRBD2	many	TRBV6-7	TGTGCCAGCAGGTTCGGGGCTAGCGGGAGGGCCGAGGCCAAAAACATTCAGTACTTC	CASRFGASGRAEAKNIQYF
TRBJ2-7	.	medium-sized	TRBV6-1	TGTGCCAGCAGGTCCACTAGGTCCCGCGAGCAGTACTTC	CASRSTRSREQYF
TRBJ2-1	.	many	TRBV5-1	TGCGCCAGCAGCCGGACTGGCTCCTACAATGAGCAGTTCTTC	CASSRTGSYNEQFF
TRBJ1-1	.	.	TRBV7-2	TGTGCCAGCAGCCAATTGCAGGGTAAGGCTTTCTTT	CASSQLQGKAFF
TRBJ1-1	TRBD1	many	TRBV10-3	TGTGCCATCAGTGAGACAGGGGCTACTGAAGCTTTCTTT	CAISETGATEAFF
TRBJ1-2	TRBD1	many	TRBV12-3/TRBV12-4	TGTGCCAGCAGGGTGGTCCCAGGGGGCAAGGGCTACACCTTC	CASRVVPGGKGYTF